This T cell receptor (beta chain) is from a study of vaccination effects on CD4 cells after COVID-19. Findings and caveats of the study: Healthy vaccine recipients' vaccine-induced clones were almost all SARS-CoV-2 mono-reactive.

As regards this clone: Its target is not known.

The CDR3 totals 13 residues. Looked up from germline, CDR1 is SGHAT and CDR2 is FQDESV (reference sequence). After removal of 5 bases from V and 14 bases from J, the junction contained 9 bases not matched to a gene. Only in-frame clones appear in the TCRdb table, and some are missing; sequencing was by immunoSEQ multiplex PCR. The top ten hold roughly 2.7% of the sample, which has 60,000 to 70,000 clones, roughly four fifths seen once. Ahead of sequencing, the ViraFEST assay grew antigen-specific CD4+ T cells using viral peptide pools. The culture ran for roughly 10 days before CD4+ T cells were isolated. On day 3 and again on day 7, half the medium was replaced with IL-2 medium.

V usage is TRBV11-1 and J usage is TRBJ1-6; 7 nucleotides align to TRBD1. The sequencing here drew on CD4+ T cells from PBMCs cultured with HCoV-229E spike peptides, taken before COVID-19 vaccination. This TCR was sampled from a human donor who received a COVID-19 vaccine. The chain's CDR3 is CASSRTGLGTLHF. CDR3 bases: TGTGCCAGCAGCCGGACAGGCCTGGGGACCCTCCACTTT.